This T cell receptor beta chain was obtained from a study of cytomegalovirus exposure and HLA in healthy donors. Deletions cut 2 bases from V and 8 bases from J, with 14 bases between. The CDR3 covers 14 residues. The V gene's germline CDR1 is SGHRS and CDR2 YFSETQ. About this clone: Its antigen remains unknown.

Both 60 Vbeta primers and 13 Jbeta primers went into the PCR. The table came from immunoSEQ multiplex PCR; TCRdb's copy has only in-frame clones and leaves some out. The sample includes roughly 150,000 clones, roughly two thirds seen only once; the top ten take 5% to 5.5%. Study results and limitations: Prior analysis indicated that the majority of TCR beta V segments exhibited productivity approximately 87% or approximately 30% of the time. Associated with HLA alleles at 0.05 false discovery rate in a later analysis were around 17,000 TCR beta sequences. Within a later analysis, the majority of CMV-associated TCR beta chains appeared HLA-restricted. Later analysis showed TCR association rates varying by HLA locus, highest for DRB1 and lowest for HLA-C.

Sample: PBMCs. The receptor comes from a woman between 18 and 30 years old in good health and CMV-seropositive. The chain couples TRBV5-1 to TRBJ2-1, with a weak D call TRBD2 (6 bases). This chain's CDR3 is CASSLRLEGDEQFF. The DNA of the CDR3 is TGCGCCAGCAGCTTAAGACTAGAAGGGGATGAGCAGTTCTTC.